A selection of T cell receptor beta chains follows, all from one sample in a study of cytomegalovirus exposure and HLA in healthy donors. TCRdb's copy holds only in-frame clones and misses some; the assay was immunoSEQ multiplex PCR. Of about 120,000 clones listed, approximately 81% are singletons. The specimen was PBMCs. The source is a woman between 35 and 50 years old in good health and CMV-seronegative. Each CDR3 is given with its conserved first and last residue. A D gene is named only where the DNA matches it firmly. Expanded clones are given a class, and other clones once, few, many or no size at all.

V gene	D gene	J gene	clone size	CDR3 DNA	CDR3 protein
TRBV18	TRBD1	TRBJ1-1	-	TGTGCCAGCTCACCACCGACAGGGGGGAACACTGAAGCTTTCTTT	CASSPPTGGNTEAFF
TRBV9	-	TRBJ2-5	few	TGTGCCAGCAGCGCCGCCCAGCCGGGAGAGACCCAGTACTTC	CASSAAQPGETQYF
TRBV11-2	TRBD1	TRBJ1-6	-	TGTGCCAGCAGCTCGCGACAGGGCCCGATTAATTCACCCCTCCACTTT	CASSSRQGPINSPLHF
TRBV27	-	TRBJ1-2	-	TGTGCCAGCAGTTTATCGATGGGTGACGGGGCTAACTATGGCTACACCTTC	CASSLSMGDGANYGYTF
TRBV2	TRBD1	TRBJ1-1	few	TGTGCCAGCAGGGGGACAGCGAACACTGAAGCTTTCTTT	CASRGTANTEAFF
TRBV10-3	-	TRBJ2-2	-	TGTGCCATCAGTGAGTCGGATTTTGGCATGACTAGGGAGCTGTTTTTT	CAISESDFGMTRELFF
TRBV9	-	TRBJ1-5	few	TGTGCCAGCAGCGTAGGTCTCAGTAATCAGCCCCAGCATTTT	CASSVGLSNQPQHF
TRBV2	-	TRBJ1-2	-	TGTGCCAGCAGTGAACGAGGGCTAAACGGAAGCTATGGCTACACCTTC	CASSERGLNGSYGYTF
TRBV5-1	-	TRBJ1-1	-	TGCGCCAGCAGTCCCGTAGGTAGTCAGGGAAAGGCTGAAGCTTTCTTT	CASSPVGSQGKAEAFF
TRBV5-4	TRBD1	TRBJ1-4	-	TGTGCCAGCAGCGTGGACAGGGGGCTTGAAAAACTGTTTTTT	CASSVDRGLEKLFF
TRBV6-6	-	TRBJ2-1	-	TGTGCCAGCAGTACCTTCCGGGGGTTATCAAACAATGAGCAGTTCTTC	CASSTFRGLSNNEQFF
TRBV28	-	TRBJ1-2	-	TGTGCCAGCACCCCCCCTCTACTTGTCTATGGCTACACCTTC	CASTPPLLVYGYTF
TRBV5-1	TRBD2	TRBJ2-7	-	TGCGCCAGCAGCCGCGGGGTAGCGGGCGGTTTGTACGAGCAGTACTTC	CASSRGVAGGLYEQYF
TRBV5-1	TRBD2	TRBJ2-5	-	TGCGCCAGCAGCTATGGACTAGCGGGAGAAGAGACCCAGTACTTC	CASSYGLAGEETQYF
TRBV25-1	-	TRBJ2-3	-	TGTGCCAGCAGTGCTCCAAGGTCAGGCAGGGCCGTTAGAGATACGCAGTATTTT	CASSAPRSGRAVRDTQYF
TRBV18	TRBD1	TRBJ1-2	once	TGTGCCAGCTCACCTATCCCGACAGGGATCTATGGCTACACCTTC	CASSPIPTGIYGYTF
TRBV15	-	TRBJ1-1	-	TGTGCCACCAGCCGCGAGGACACTACTGACACTGAAGCTTTCTTT	CATSREDTTDTEAFF
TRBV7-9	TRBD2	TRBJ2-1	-	TGTGCCAGCAGCCGCAAGCGGGGGACCAACCTGAGCTCCTACAATGAGCAGTTCTTC	CASSRKRGTNLSSYNEQFF
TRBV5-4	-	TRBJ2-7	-	TGTGCCAGCAGCTTGACCGGTAGCTCCTACGAGCAGTACTTC	CASSLTGSSYEQYF
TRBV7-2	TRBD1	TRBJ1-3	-	TGTGCCAGCAGCTTCACAGGGGGTGTTAACTCTGGAAACACCATATATTTT	CASSFTGGVNSGNTIYF
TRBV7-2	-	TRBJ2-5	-	TGTGCCAGCAGCAGGGACATTTACCAAGAGACCCAGTACTTC	CASSRDIYQETQYF
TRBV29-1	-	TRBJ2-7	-	TGCAGCGTTGAAGACTGGCGGGGCCTCTCCTACGAGCAGTACTTC	CSVEDWRGLSYEQYF
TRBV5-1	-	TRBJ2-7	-	TGCGCCAGCAGTCCGCAGGGGGGCTACGAGCAGTACTTC	CASSPQGGYEQYF
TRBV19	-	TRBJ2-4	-	TGTGCCAGTTCAGGGTTAGCCAAAAACATTCAGTACTTC	CASSGLAKNIQYF
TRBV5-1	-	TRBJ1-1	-	TGCGCCAGCAGCCTCCTGACAGAGGTGAACACTGAAGCTTTCTTT	CASSLLTEVNTEAFF